This T cell receptor beta chain was recovered during a study of cytomegalovirus exposure and HLA in healthy donors. Study-level findings and limits: Researchers reported from a later analysis that most CMV-associated TCR beta chains appeared HLA-restricted. The study recorded over 150 TCR beta chains that were cytomegalovirus-associated.

Donors had nominal health at sampling but likely had unrecorded immune exposures. 60 Vbeta and 13 Jbeta primers were used in PCR. In the original processing: Later, an analysis found tens of millions of unique TCR beta chains, and roughly 9.9 million of these were shared. Repertoires were generated with immunoSEQ multiplex PCR, while TCRdb's copy carries only in-frame clones and drops some. The DNA gave D and trimming, while V, J and clone size come from that table. The table has roughly 140,000 clones, 60% to 80% seen once. As to this clone: Antigen unknown.

The sequence came from a woman aged 40 to 55 in good health and CMV-seropositive. Input material: PBMCs.

This chain's CDR3 is CASGLGTDTDTQYF. CDR3 sequence (DNA): TGTGCTAGTGGTTTGGGGACTGACACAGATACGCAGTATTTT. The rearrangement joins TRBV12-5 to TRBJ2-3; tentatively, D is TRBD2 (5 bases). Trimming cost V 1 base and J 2 bases, with 7 bases left between them. The CDR3 extends over 14 amino acids. Per the germline V gene, CDR1 is LGHNT and CDR2 is FRNRAP.